This T cell receptor beta chain was sequenced during a study of blood T cell repertoires in COVID-19. The CDR3 sequence is 13 residues long. Trimming removed 9 bases from V and 2 bases from J, with 13 bases in between. The V gene's germline CDR1 is ENHRY and CDR2 SYGVKD. The assay was immunoSEQ multiplex PCR, and TCRdb's table has in-frame clones only and misses some. The repertoire holds a few hundred thousand clones, over 85% seen once, with roughly 2.9% in the top ten. The chain joins TRBV10-3 to TRBJ1-1, with D possibly TRBD1 on 5 matching bases. The sequence derives from a woman between 45 and 60 years old who had been exposed to COVID-19. Specimen: PBMCs or T cells enriched from blood (not recorded which). CDR3 nucleotide sequence: TGTGCCATAAATCAACAGGCCAACACTGAAGCTTTCTTT. Its protein is CAINQQANTEAFF.